This TCR beta chain emerged from a study of blood T cell repertoires in COVID-19. Trimming took 1 base from V and 2 from J; bases not matched to a gene: 4. The CDR3 length is 15 residues. Germline assignment: CDR1 MGHRA and CDR2 YSYEKL. Using immunoSEQ multiplex PCR, the repertoire was profiled, and TCRdb retains in-frame clones only, with some absent. The sample comprises 50,000 to 70,000 clones, approximately 90% of which are singletons, and around 8.3% rests with the top ten. This chain connects TRBV4-1 to TRBJ1-2, with TRBD1 matching 7 bases. The clonotype was recovered from a human donor with active COVID-19. The donor label of this sample is uncertain. Sequenced input: peripheral blood. The CDR3 DNA reads TGCGCCAGCAGCCAAGGAGGGGGCGTCAACTATGGCTACACCTTC. It encodes CASSQGGGVNYGYTF.